This TCR beta chain stems from a study of regulatory T cells in long-lasting Graves disease. The TCR beta library used iRepertoire HTBI primers with Arm-PCR amplification of CDR3. MiXCR, run by TCRdb on the multiplex PCR reads, gives a single entry per CDR3 protein. The sample carries about 660,000 distinct CDR3 sequences, about 30% recorded once. Regarding time point: persistent/refractory GD, antithyroid drugs over 5 years with positive TRAb. PBMC-extracted RNA yielded the TCR library. A nine-milliliter sample of peripheral blood was drawn into EDTA tubes. This CDR3 contains 14 residues. After removal of 4 bases from V and 2 bases from J, the junction contained 2 bases not matched to a gene. Per germline, CDR1 LNHNV and CDR2 YYDKDF (reference sequence).

This specimen was peripheral blood mononuclear cells (PBMCs), taken when the disease was refractory, from a patient treated with antithyroid drugs. This sequence originates from a female donor with Graves disease. This sequence joins TRBV15 and TRBJ1-1, with 9 nucleotides matching TRBD1. The CDR3 nucleotides are TGTGCCACCAGCACGGGACAGGGAAACACTGAAGCTTTCTTT. As protein: CATSTGQGNTEAFF.